The sequence of this TCR beta chain was determined in a study of memory CD4+ T cells and cytomegalovirus serostatus. Libraries were prepared by immunoSEQ multiplex PCR; TCRdb keeps only in-frame clonotypes and omits some of them. The sample shows roughly 60,000 clones, approximately 78% of them seen only once. Single viable CD3+CD4+CD8-CD45RO+ cells were sorted as the memory CD4+ T cells. Germline V CDR1 and CDR2: MDHEN, SYDVKM. V was pared by 6 bases and J by 6 bases, with 9 bases between. The CDR3 runs to 11 residues. This TCR came from an adult in good health and CMV-seronegative. Sequences were obtained from memory CD4+ T cells from blood. V usage is TRBV28 and J usage is TRBJ2-7; no definite D call. CDR3 DNA sequence: TGTGCCAGCAGCCGAGTTAGCGAGCAGTACTTC. Translated: CASSRVSEQYF.